This T cell receptor beta chain was profiled in a study of blood T cell repertoires in COVID-19. Sequencing used immunoSEQ multiplex PCR; TCRdb keeps in-frame clones, though not all of them. This table has some 220,000 clones, roughly 83% appearing once. Looked up from germline, CDR1 is DFQATT and CDR2 is SNEGSKA (reference sequence). The CDR3 is 13 residues long. Losses at the gene ends were 3 bases for V and 4 bases for J; bases not matched to a gene: 4. The chain combines TRBV20-1 with TRBJ1-2; 8 positions agree with TRBD1. The sequencing input was PBMCs or T cells enriched from blood (not recorded which). This receptor was taken from a woman between 40 and 55 years old with acute COVID-19. The CDR3 spells CSASDRGSYGYTF. As DNA, the CDR3 is TGCAGTGCTAGTGACAGGGGAAGCTATGGCTACACCTTC.